This T cell receptor beta chain was identified in a study of blood T cells in healthy people across ages. CDR3 length equals 15 residues. The V gene end was trimmed by 1 base and the J gene end by 4 bases; junction bases not matched to a gene: 4. In germline, CDR1 is SGHKS, CDR2 YYEKEE (reference sequence). Together with a sample-barcoded 5' primer, a J-beta primer mix was included in a second PCR lasting about 7 to 11 cycles. Each cDNA molecule was tagged by a template-switch adaptor that had 12 random nucleotides. TCRdb independently ran MiXCR on the 5' RACE reads; one entry per CDR3 protein. The table lists some 1.7 million distinct CDR3 sequences, approximately 28% of them singletons.

The sequence was collected from a woman in her 30s in good health. What was sequenced was blood. This chain links TRBV5-5 with TRBJ2-3, with 9 bases lining up with TRBD2. The CDR3 DNA is TGTGCCAGCAGCTTGAAGCTAGCGGGACCAGATACGCAGTATTTT. Its protein is CASSLKLAGPDTQYF.